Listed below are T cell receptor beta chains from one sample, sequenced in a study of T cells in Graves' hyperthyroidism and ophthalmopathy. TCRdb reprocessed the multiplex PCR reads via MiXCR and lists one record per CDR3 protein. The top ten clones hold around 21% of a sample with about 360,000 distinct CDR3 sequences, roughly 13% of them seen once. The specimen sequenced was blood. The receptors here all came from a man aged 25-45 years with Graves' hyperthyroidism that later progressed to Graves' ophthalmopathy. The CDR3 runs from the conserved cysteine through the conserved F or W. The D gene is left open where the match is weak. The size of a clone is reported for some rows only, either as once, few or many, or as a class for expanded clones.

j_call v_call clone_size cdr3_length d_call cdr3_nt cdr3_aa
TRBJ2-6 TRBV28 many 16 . TGTGCCAGCAACGATCTCTCGTATCCTGGGGCCAACGTCCTGACTTTC CASNDLSYPGANVLTF
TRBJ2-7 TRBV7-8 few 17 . TGTGCCAGCAGCTTGGGAGGCCATGCGGGGAGTTCCTACGAGCAGTACTTC CASSLGGHAGSSYEQYF
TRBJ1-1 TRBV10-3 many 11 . TGTGCCATCAGTGAAAGGATTGAAGCTTTCTTT CAISERIEAFF
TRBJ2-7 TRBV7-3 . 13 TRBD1 TGTGCCAGCAGCCACAGGGGGAGGTACGAGCAGTACTTC CASSHRGRYEQYF
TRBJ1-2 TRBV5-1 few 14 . TGCGCCAGCAGCTTTGAACGGGGGCTCTATGGCTACACCTTC CASSFERGLYGYTF
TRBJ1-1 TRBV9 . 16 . TGTGCCAGCAGCGGGGGGGACGGGAGGTTGAACACTGAAGCTTTCTTT CASSGGDGRLNTEAFF
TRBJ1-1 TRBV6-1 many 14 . TGTGCCAGCAGAGGGTGGGAGGAAAACACTGAAGCTTTCTTT CASRGWEENTEAFF
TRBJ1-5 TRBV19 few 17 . TGTGCCAGTAGTATATCACCTCGGCAGTATAGCAATCAGCCCCAGCATTTT CASSISPRQYSNQPQHF
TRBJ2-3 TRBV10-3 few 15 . TGTGCCATCAGTGAGACAGCCACCTCCCCAGATACGCAGTATTTT CAISETATSPDTQYF
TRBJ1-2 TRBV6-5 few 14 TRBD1 TGTGCCAGCAGTTACTCCGGGACAGCCCATGGCTACACCTTC CASSYSGTAHGYTF
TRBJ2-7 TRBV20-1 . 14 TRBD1 TGCAGTGCTAGAGATGGACAGGGGGCCTACGAGCAGTACTTC CSARDGQGAYEQYF
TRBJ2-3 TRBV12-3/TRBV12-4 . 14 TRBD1 TGTGCCAGCAGTTCAGGGGGCGGATGGGATACGCAGTATTTT CASSSGGGWDTQYF
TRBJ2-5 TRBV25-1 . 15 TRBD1 TGTGCCAGCAGTGTCCTGACAGGGCCCCAAGAGACCCAGTACTTC CASSVLTGPQETQYF